What follows are 23 T cell receptor beta chains derived from one specimen sequenced in a study of blood T cell repertoires in COVID-19. Sequencing used immunoSEQ multiplex PCR; TCRdb keeps in-frame clones, though not all of them. The top ten hold over 5.5% of the sample, which has almost 250,000 clones, 86% seen once. Specimen: peripheral blood. The receptor source for this set is a woman of 80 years or more with COVID-19, enrolled during active disease.

The chain employs TRBV28 and TRBJ1-6; perhaps TRBD1 as D (5 bases). Germline V lookup: CDR1 MDHEN, CDR2 SYDVKM. Trimming cost V 3 bases and J 10 bases, with 16 bases left between them. The CDR3 consists of 15 residues. DNA of the CDR3: TGTGCCAGCAGTTTGGGCAGGGTCCAAGGGTCACCCCTCCACTTT. Protein: CASSLGRVQGSPLHF.

V usage is TRBV2 and J usage is TRBJ1-1; D possibly corresponds to TRBD1 (5 bases). The CDR3 is made up of 15 amino acids. The V gene lost 4 bases and the J gene lost 1 base, with 13 bases spanning the gap. The germline V gene has CDR1 SNHLY and CDR2 FYNNEI. For the CDR3, the DNA is TGTGCCAGCAGTGTTGGGACTTTTGGGAACACTGAAGCTTTCTTT. This gives the protein CASSVGTFGNTEAFF.

This chain connects TRBV7-9 to TRBJ1-2, with a tentative D call TRBD1 (5 bases). V lost 0 bases and J lost 4, with 12 bases in between. Germline-derived CDR1 and CDR2 are SEHNR and FQNEAQ (reference sequence). This CDR3 is 15 amino acids long. The CDR3 nucleotides are TGTGCCAGCAGCTTAGCTGGCCAGGGCATCTATGGCTACACCTTC. It encodes CASSLAGQGIYGYTF.

This clone was detected a few times. The J gene is TRBJ2-3, the V gene TRBV19, with D perhaps matching TRBD2 (5 bases). Germline CDR1 LNHDA, CDR2 SQIVND (reference sequence). This CDR3 region has 15 residues. V lost 1 base, J lost 4 bases, and 12 bases lay in between. The CDR3 protein is CASSIGASNADTQYF. The DNA for the CDR3 is TGTGCCAGTAGTATAGGGGCTAGCAACGCAGATACGCAGTATTTT.

The J gene is TRBJ2-2, the V gene TRBV15, with a weak D call TRBD2 (5 bases). Germline V gene lookup returns CDR1 LNHNV and CDR2 YYDKDF (reference sequence). This CDR3 contains 16 residues. The ends were cut back, 3 bases at V and 0 bases at J, with 11 bases in the middle. The CDR3 DNA reads TGTGCCACCAGCAGGGCGAGGGCCGCGAACACCGGGGAGCTGTTTTTT. It codes for CATSRARAANTGELFF.

Written as DNA, the CDR3 is TGTGCCAGCAGCGTAGCGACAGGGGCCGGTAGCTCTGGAAACACCATATATTTT. Translated, it gives CASSVATGAGSSGNTIYF. The chain uses TRBV9 and TRBJ1-3, with 8 bases aligning to TRBD1. This CDR3 spans 18 amino acids. Germline V gene sequence: CDR1 SGDLS, CDR2 YYNGEE. V was clipped by 0 bases and J by 0 bases; unmatched bases: 8.

This sequence joins TRBV3-1 (or the pseudogene TRBV3-2) and TRBJ1-6; D ambiguous. The CDR3 sequence is 16 residues long. The V end lost 0 bases, the J end lost 0 bases, and 6 bases lay between the germline ends. The germline V gene encodes CDR1 LGHDT and CDR2 YNNKEL (reference sequence). The CDR3 DNA sequence: TGTGCCAGCAGCCAAGATCGGAGCTCCTATAATTCACCCCTCCACTTT. Residues: CASSQDRSSYNSPLHF.

This chain joins TRBV13 and TRBJ2-7; TRBD1 agrees at 8 bases. V dropped 1 base and J dropped 0; count of bases not matched to a gene: 8. Germline V gives CDR1 PRHDT, CDR2 FYEKMQ (reference sequence). There are 17 residues in the CDR3. CDR3 in DNA: TGTGCCAGCAGCTTAGCCGGGGGACAGGATCCCTCCTACGAGCAGTACGTC. It encodes CASSLAGGQDPSYEQYV.

This chain links TRBV28 with TRBJ1-6; TRBD1 might be the D (5 bases). Germline CDR1 and CDR2: MDHEN and SYDVKM. This CDR3 is built from 12 residues. V lost 4 bases and J 13 bases, leaving 11 bases between the germline ends. This CDR3 reads CASSSPRGPLHF. The CDR3, as DNA: TGTGCCAGCAGTTCTCCCCGGGGGCCCCTCCACTTT.

A single count supports this clone. V and J are TRBV5-1 and TRBJ1-6; 7 bases are shared with TRBD1. Per germline, CDR1 SGHRS and CDR2 YFSETQ. The CDR3 spans 18 residues. V shed 0 bases and J 6 bases; nucleotides not matched to a gene: 12. The CDR3 DNA is TGCGCCAGCAGCTTGGGACAGGGAGGATGGGTGGGTAATTCACCCCTCCACTTT. Encoded protein: CASSLGQGGWVGNSPLHF.

V and J are TRBV6-5 and TRBJ2-7; 8 bases are a match to TRBD1. The CDR3 sequence is 15 residues long. CDR1 is MNHEY, CDR2 SVGAGI, per germline. The ends lost 6 bases at V and 9 bases at J; junction bases unmatched: 16. The chain's CDR3 is CASSYGTGALEAQYF. In nucleotides, the CDR3 is TGTGCCAGCAGCTATGGGACAGGAGCTCTAGAGGCGCAGTACTTC.

The J gene is TRBJ2-3, the V gene TRBV27; the match to TRBD2 covers 10 bases. The CDR3 spans 15 residues. Germline CDR1 MNHEY, CDR2 SMNVEV (reference sequence). V gave up 5 bases and J gave up 6 bases; unmatched junction bases: 8. CDR3 DNA: TGTGCCAGCAGTACACTGGGACTAGCGTCGGATACGCAGTATTTT. Encoded protein: CASSTLGLASDTQYF.

This chain connects TRBV9 to TRBJ2-1, with D maybe TRBD1 (6 bases). The CDR3 runs to 14 residues. Germline V gene data show CDR1 as SGDLS and CDR2 as YYNGEE. V was clipped by 2 bases and J by 8 bases, with 14 bases between them. The CDR3 DNA follows: TGTGCCAGCAGCGTTGGCGACAGGTTTGATGAGCAGTTCTTC. Its translation is CASSVGDRFDEQFF.

The count of this clone is one. This chain connects TRBV15 to TRBJ2-7; 9 bases line up with TRBD1. From germline, CDR1 is LNHNV and CDR2 YYDKDF (reference sequence). V dropped 6 bases and J dropped 5; count of bases not matched to a gene: 2. The CDR3 contains 12 residues. The CDR3 nucleotides are TGTGCCACCAGTAGGACAGGGGACGAGCAGTACTTC. Its translation: CATSRTGDEQYF.

The V gene is TRBV14, the J gene TRBJ1-2, with D unresolved. The CDR3 sequence is 13 residues long. Germline values: CDR1 SGHDN, CDR2 FVKESK. V was clipped by 4 bases and J by 2 bases, with 8 bases between them. The CDR3 DNA reads TGTGCCAGCAGCCCACAGATGAACTATGGCTACACCTTC. Its protein product is CASSPQMNYGYTF.

V is TRBV5-4 and J is TRBJ2-3, with TRBD1 as a possible D gene (5 bases). CDR3 length equals 15 residues. From germline, CDR1 is SGHNT and CDR2 YYREEE (reference sequence). V shed 0 bases and J shed 5 bases, with 13 bases lying between them. The CDR3 bases are TGTGCCAGCAGCTTGGGGGGCTGGGTCGGAGATACGCAGTATTTT. This gives the protein CASSLGGWVGDTQYF.

This sequence joins TRBV5-1 and TRBJ1-2, with TRBD1 as a possible D gene (5 bases). V was pared by 2 bases and J by 6 bases, with 14 bases between. This CDR3 contains 14 residues. The germline CDR1 and CDR2 sequences are SGHRS and YFSETQ. The CDR3 nucleotides read TGCGCCAGCAGCTTTACCGGGACGGGGGATGGCTACACCTTC. It yields the protein CASSFTGTGDGYTF. The full variable domain, completed using reference TRBV5-1 and TRBJ1-2, is KAGVTQTPRYLIKTRGQQVTLSCSPISGHRSVSWYQQTPGQGLQFLFEYFSETQRNKGNFPGRFSGRQFSNSRSEMNVSTLELGDSALYLCASSFTGTGDGYTFGSGTRLTVV.

Remarks on this clone: At one of its ends the junction is not consistent with the germline gene, which may arise from a read error. The chain has TRBV4-1 and TRBJ1-1; no clear D. The length of the CDR3 is 15 residues. Germline V CDR1 and CDR2: MGHRA, YSYEKL. CDR3 protein: CASSKDLTENTEAFF. CDR3 nucleotides: TGCGCCAGCAGCAAAGATTTAACAGAGAACACTGAAGCTTTCTTT.

The chain couples TRBV20-1 to TRBJ2-7, with 7 bases aligning to TRBD1. V shed 5 bases, J shed 5 bases, and the junction held 3 bases outside the gene matches. Germline CDR1 reads DFQATT; CDR2 reads SNEGSKA (reference sequence). The CDR3 has 11 residues. The DNA for the CDR3 is TGCAGTGCTTGGGGACAGAACGAGCAGTACTTC. Amino acid sequence: CSAWGQNEQYF.

The chain joins TRBV5-6 to TRBJ2-7, with D possibly TRBD2 on 5 matching bases. Germline V gene sequence: CDR1 SGHDT, CDR2 YYEEEE. V was shortened by 0 bases and J by 4 bases, with 11 bases between the two germline ends. The CDR3 is made up of 14 amino acids. CDR3 region: CASSLEPSSYEQYF. The CDR3 DNA is TGTGCCAGCAGCTTGGAACCTAGCTCTTACGAGCAGTACTTC.

The CDR3 spells CASSLGVGREEKLFF. The CDR3 bases are TGTGCCAGCAGCTTAGGTGTAGGGAGGGAAGAAAAACTGTTTTTT. The V call is TRBV7-9, the J call TRBJ1-4; D gene uncertain. V gave up 1 base and J gave up 8 bases, with 14 bases separating them. Germline CDR1 is SEHNR and CDR2 is FQNEAQ (reference sequence). The CDR3 extends over 15 amino acids.

The gene calls are TRBV6-5 and TRBJ1-4; D is uncertain. The ends were cut back, 8 bases at V and 0 bases at J, with 10 bases in the middle. This CDR3 comprises 14 residues. Germline CDR1 reads MNHEY; CDR2 reads SVGAGI. The CDR3 coding sequence is TGTGCCAGCTGCCCGGGTACAACTAATGAAAAACTGTTTTTT. It specifies CASCPGTTNEKLFF.

V is TRBV6-5 and J is TRBJ1-5; tentative D call: TRBD1 (6 bases). V was pared by 6 bases and J by 4 bases, with 13 bases between. This CDR3 spans 14 amino acids. Per germline, CDR1 MNHEY and CDR2 SVGAGI. The CDR3 here is CASRPQGPNQPQHF. DNA of the CDR3: TGTGCCAGCAGACCACAGGGCCCTAATCAGCCCCAGCATTTT.